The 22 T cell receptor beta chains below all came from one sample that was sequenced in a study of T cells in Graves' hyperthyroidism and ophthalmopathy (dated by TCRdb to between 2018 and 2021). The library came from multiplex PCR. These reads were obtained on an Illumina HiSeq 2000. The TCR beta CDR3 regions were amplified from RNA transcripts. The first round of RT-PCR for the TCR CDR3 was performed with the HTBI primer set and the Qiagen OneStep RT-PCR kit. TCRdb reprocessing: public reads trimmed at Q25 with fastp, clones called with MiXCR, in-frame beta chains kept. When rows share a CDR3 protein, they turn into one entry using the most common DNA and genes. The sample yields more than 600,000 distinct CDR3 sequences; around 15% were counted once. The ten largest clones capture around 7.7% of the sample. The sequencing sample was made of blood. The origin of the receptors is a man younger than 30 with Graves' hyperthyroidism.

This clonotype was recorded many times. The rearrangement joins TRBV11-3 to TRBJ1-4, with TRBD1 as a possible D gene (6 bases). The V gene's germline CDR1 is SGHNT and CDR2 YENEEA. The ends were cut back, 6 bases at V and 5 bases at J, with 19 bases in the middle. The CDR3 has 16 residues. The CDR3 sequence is CASSRSTGTRNEKLFF. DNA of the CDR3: TGTGCCAGCAGTCGATCGACCGGGACACGGAATGAAAAACTGTTTTTT.

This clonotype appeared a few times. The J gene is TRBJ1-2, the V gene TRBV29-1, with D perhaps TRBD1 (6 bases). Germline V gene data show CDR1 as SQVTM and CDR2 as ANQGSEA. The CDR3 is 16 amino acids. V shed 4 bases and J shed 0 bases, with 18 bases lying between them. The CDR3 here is CSVVGGLASSNYGYTF. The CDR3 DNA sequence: TGCAGCGTTGTGGGGGGCCTCGCGAGTTCTAACTATGGCTACACCTTC.

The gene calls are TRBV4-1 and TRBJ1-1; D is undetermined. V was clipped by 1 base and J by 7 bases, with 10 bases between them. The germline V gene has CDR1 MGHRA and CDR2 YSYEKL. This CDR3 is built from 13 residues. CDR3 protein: CASSQVPGDEAFF. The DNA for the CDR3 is TGCGCCAGCAGCCAAGTCCCTGGGGATGAAGCTTTCTTT.

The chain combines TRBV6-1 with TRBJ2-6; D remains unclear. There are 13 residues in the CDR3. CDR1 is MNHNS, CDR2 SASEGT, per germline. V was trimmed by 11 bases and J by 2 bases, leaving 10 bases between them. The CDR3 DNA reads TGTGCCGGCGCCGGCGCTGGGGCCAACGTCCTGACTTTC. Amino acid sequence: CAGAGAGANVLTF.

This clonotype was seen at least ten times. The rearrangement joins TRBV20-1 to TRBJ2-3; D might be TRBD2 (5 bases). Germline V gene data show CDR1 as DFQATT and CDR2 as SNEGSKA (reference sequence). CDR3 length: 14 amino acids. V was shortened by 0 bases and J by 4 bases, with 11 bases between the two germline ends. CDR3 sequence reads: CSARDRGGPDTQYF. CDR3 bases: TGCAGTGCTAGAGATCGCGGCGGGCCAGATACGCAGTATTTT.

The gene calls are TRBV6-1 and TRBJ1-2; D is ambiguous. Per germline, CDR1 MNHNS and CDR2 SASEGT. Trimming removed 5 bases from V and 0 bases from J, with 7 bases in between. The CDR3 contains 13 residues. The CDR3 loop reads CASSPETNYGYTF. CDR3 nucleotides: TGTGCCAGCAGTCCGGAGACTAACTATGGCTACACCTTC.

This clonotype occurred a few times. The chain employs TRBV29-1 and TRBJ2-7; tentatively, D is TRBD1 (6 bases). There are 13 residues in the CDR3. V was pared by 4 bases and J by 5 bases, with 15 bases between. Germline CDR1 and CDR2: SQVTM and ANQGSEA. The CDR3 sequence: CSVGTGKRDEQYF. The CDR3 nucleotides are TGCAGCGTTGGAACAGGGAAACGCGACGAGCAGTACTTC.

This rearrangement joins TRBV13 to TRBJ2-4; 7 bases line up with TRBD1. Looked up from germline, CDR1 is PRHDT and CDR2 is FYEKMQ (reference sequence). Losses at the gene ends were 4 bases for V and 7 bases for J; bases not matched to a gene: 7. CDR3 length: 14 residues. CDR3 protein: CASSSDRVFNIQYF. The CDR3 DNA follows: TGTGCCAGCAGCTCCGACAGGGTCTTCAACATTCAGTACTTC.

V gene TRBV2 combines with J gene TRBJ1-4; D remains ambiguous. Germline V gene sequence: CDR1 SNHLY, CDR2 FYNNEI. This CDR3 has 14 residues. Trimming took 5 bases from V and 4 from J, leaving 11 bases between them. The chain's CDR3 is CASSRDSLNEKLFF. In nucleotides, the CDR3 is TGTGCCAGCAGTAGGGATTCGCTTAATGAAAAACTGTTTTTT.

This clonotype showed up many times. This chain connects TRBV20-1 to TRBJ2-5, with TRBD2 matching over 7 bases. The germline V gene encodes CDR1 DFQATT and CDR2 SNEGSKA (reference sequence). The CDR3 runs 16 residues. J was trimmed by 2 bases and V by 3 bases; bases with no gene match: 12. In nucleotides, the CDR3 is TGCAGTGCTAGGGCCCTAGCGGTCCTTTTTCAAGAGACCCAGTACTTC. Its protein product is CSARALAVLFQETQYF.

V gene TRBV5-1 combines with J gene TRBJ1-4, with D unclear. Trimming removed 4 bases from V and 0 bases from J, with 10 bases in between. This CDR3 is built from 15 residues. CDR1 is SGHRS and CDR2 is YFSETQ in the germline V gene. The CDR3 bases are TGCGCCAGCAGCCCGGACGGAGCAACTAATGAAAAACTGTTTTTT. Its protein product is CASSPDGATNEKLFF.

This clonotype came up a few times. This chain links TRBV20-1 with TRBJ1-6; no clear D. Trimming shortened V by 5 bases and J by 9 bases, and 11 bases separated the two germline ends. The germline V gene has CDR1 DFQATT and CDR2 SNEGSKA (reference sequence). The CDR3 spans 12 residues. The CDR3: CSAGRESSPLHF. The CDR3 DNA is TGCAGTGCTGGCCGCGAGAGTTCACCCCTCCACTTT.

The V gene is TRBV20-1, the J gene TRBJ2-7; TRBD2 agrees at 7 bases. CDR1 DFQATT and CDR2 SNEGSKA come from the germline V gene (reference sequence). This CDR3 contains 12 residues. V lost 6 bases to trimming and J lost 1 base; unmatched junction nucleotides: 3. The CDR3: CSAWRESYEQYF. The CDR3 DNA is TGCAGTGCCTGGCGGGAGTCCTACGAGCAGTACTTC.

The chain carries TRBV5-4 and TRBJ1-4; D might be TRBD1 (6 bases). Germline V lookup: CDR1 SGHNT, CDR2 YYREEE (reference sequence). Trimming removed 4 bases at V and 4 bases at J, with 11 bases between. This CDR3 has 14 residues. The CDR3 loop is CASSHRGLNEKLFF. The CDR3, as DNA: TGTGCCAGCAGCCATCGGGGGCTTAATGAAAAACTGTTTTTT.

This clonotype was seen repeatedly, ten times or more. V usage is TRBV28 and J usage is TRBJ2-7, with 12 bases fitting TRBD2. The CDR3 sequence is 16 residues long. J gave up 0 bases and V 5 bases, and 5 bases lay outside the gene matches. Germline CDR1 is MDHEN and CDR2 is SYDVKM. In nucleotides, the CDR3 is TGTGCCAGCAGTACCCGGACTAGCGGGATCTCCTACGAGCAGTACTTC. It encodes CASSTRTSGISYEQYF.

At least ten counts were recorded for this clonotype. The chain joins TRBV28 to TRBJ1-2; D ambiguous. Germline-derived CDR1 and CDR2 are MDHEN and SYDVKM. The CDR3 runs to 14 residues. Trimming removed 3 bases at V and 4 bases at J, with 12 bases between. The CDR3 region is CASSFRRRSYGYTF. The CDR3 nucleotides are TGTGCCAGCAGTTTCCGAAGGCGCAGCTATGGCTACACCTTC.

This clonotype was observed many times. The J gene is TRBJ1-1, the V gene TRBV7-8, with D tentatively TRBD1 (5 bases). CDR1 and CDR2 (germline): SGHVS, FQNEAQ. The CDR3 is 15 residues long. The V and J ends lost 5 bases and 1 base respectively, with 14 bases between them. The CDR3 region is CASSTSGTPNTEAFF. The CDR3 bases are TGTGCCAGCAGCACCTCCGGGACTCCGAACACTGAAGCTTTCTTT.

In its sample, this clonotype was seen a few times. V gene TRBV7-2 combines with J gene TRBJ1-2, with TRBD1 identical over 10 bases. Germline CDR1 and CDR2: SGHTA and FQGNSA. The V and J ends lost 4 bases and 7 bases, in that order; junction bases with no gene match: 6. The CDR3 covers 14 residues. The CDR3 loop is CASSYRTGGSGYTF. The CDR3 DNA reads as TGTGCCAGCAGCTACAGGACAGGGGGTAGTGGCTACACCTTC.

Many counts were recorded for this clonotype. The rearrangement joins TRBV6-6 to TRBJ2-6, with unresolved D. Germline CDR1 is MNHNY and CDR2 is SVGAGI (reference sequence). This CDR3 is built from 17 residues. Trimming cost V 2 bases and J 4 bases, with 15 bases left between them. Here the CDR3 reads CASSYDFRAAGANVLTF. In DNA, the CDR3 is TGTGCCAGCAGTTACGACTTTCGGGCAGCCGGGGCCAACGTCCTGACTTTC.

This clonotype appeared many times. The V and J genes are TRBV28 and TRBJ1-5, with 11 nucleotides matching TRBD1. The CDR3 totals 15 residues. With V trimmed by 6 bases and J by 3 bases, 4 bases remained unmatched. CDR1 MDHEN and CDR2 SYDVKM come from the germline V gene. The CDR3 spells CASRGQGVNNQPQHF. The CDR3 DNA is TGTGCCAGCAGGGGACAGGGGGTGAACAATCAGCCCCAGCATTTT.

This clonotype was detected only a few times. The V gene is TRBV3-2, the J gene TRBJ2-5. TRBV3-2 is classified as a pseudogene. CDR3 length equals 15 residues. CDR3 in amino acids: CASSPTLTYQETQYF. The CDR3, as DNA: TGTGCCAGCAGCCCTACCTTGACGTACCAAGAGACCCAGTACTTC.

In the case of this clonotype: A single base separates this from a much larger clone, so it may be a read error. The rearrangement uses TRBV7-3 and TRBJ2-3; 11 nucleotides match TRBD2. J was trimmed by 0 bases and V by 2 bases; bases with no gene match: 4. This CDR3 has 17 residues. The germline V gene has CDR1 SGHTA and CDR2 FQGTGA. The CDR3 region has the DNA TGTGCCAGCAGCTTAGGTCGGACTAGCGGGAGCACAGATACGCAGTATTTT. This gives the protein CASSLGRTSGSTDTQYF.